This T cell receptor (beta chain) appears in the sequencing data of a study of OX40 agonist ivuxolimab in advanced cancers. In the study overall: The dose-escalation cohort was approximately 85% male, with a mean age of around 60 years, ranging roughly 23 to 79.

Method: immunoSEQ multiplex PCR; TCRdb's copy keeps in-frame clones and lacks some. The sample comprises about 86,000 clones, 80% to 95% of which are singletons, and 0.95% to 1.3% rests with the top ten. With autoimmune disease history or systemic immunosuppression, patients were excluded. The length of the CDR3 is 15 residues. Per germline, CDR1 ENHRY and CDR2 SYGVKD. The V and J ends lost 3 bases and 0 bases respectively, with 12 bases between them. This clonotype was sampled from an adult with an advanced solid tumor such as melanoma, head and neck, liver or kidney cancer. Sequenced material: CD4+ or CD8+ T cells sorted from blood, taken in a trial of the OX40 agonist ivuxolimab. The chain couples TRBV10-3 to TRBJ2-7; tentative D call: TRBD2 (5 bases). The CDR3 sequence: CAISERELTSYEQYF. CDR3 DNA sequence: TGTGCCATCAGTGAACGGGAATTGACCTCCTACGAGCAGTACTTC.